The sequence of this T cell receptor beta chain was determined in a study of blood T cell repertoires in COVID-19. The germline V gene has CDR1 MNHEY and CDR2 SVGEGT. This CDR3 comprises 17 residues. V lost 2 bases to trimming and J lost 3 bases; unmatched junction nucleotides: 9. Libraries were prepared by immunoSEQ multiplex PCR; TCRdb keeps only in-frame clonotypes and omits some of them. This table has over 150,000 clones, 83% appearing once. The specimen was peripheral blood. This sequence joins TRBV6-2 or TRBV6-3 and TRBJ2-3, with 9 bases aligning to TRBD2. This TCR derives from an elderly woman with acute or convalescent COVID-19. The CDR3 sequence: CASSYTLSGSGTDTQYF. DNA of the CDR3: TGTGCCAGCAGTTACACTCTTAGCGGGAGTGGGACAGATACGCAGTATTTT.